The clone carrying this T cell receptor beta chain was detected many times. This sample stems from a study of human T cells and chemical hapten exposure. Using its own MiXCR run on the RACE reads, TCRdb lists one record per CDR3 protein. The table records 300,000 to 450,000 distinct CDR3 sequences, about 5.1% of them present only once. This sample's time point: pre-sensitization, week 0. Treatment of the sample: therapeutic diphenylcyclopropenone sensitization with weekly scalp DPC. The V gene end was trimmed by 4 bases and the J gene end by 3 bases; junction bases not matched to a gene: 4. The CDR3 runs to 14 residues. Looked up from germline, CDR1 is SQVTM and CDR2 is ANQGSEA.

The TCR comes from a woman between 50 and 59 years old with alopecia areata. Some clones in this sample may be carry-over from other donors' samples. Specimen: whole blood, collected in connection with sensitization to the hapten diphenylcyclopropenone (DPC). This chain joins TRBV29-1 and TRBJ2-3; 10 bases match TRBD2. CDR3 sequence: CSVGPSGRTDTQYF. The CDR3 coding sequence is TGCAGCGTTGGCCCTAGCGGGAGAACAGATACGCAGTATTTT.